The next 17 T cell receptor beta chains were all read from a single sample in a study of blood T cell repertoires in COVID-19. Libraries were prepared by immunoSEQ multiplex PCR; TCRdb keeps only in-frame clonotypes and omits some of them. The table has approximately 400,000 clones, around 92% seen once. Sequenced sample: peripheral blood. These receptor sequences come from a man aged 40-50 years with acute or convalescent COVID-19.

The genes are TRBV10-3 and TRBJ1-1, with D perhaps TRBD1 (6 bases). From germline, CDR1 is ENHRY and CDR2 SYGVKD. V lost 5 bases and J lost 2, with 12 bases in between. This CDR3 comprises 14 residues. The CDR3 coding sequence is TGTGCCATCAGTACACAGGGATTAAACACTGAAGCTTTCTTT. It codes for CAISTQGLNTEAFF.

The CDR3 protein is CASSLAARGNQPQHF. CDR3 sequence (DNA): TGTGCCAGCAGCTTGGCAGCCAGGGGCAATCAGCCCCAGCATTTT. The chain combines TRBV7-8 with TRBJ1-5; D perhaps matches TRBD1 (5 bases). The CDR3 has 15 residues. V was shortened by 3 bases and J by 2 bases, with 11 bases between the two germline ends. CDR1 SGHVS and CDR2 FQNEAQ come from the germline V gene.

The CDR3: CASSPTGVDEQYF. The CDR3 bases are TGTGCCAGTAGTCCAACAGGTGTGGACGAGCAGTACTTC. The chain combines TRBV19 with TRBJ2-7; D may be TRBD1 (5 bases). Trimming took off 5 bases at V and 5 bases at J, with 13 bases between the two ends. The CDR3 length is 13 residues. Germline V gives CDR1 LNHDA, CDR2 SQIVND (reference sequence).

The rearrangement links TRBV20-1 to TRBJ2-1, with no clear D. CDR1 and CDR2 (germline): DFQATT, SNEGSKA (reference sequence). The CDR3 runs to 14 residues. V was cut by 3 bases and J by 1 base, with 10 bases left in between. The CDR3 DNA follows: TGCAGTGCTAGTGGCGATAATTCCTACAATGAGCAGTTCTTC. It translates to CSASGDNSYNEQFF.

The chain recombines TRBV5-1 with TRBJ2-7, with 11 nucleotides matching TRBD1. V was pared by 3 bases and J by 2 bases, with 1 base of the junction left unmatched. Per the germline V gene, CDR1 is SGHRS and CDR2 is YFSETQ. The CDR3 totals 14 residues. In DNA, the CDR3 is TGCGCCAGCAGCTGGGGACAGGGGGCCTACGAGCAGTACTTC. Translated, it gives CASSWGQGAYEQYF. Filled out from reference TRBV5-1 and TRBJ2-7, the complete variable domain reads KAGVTQTPRYLIKTRGQQVTLSCSPISGHRSVSWYQQTPGQGLQFLFEYFSETQRNKGNFPGRFSGRQFSNSRSEMNVSTLELGDSALYLCASSWGQGAYEQYFGPGTRLTVT.

The chain employs TRBV6-1 and TRBJ1-1; tentative D call: TRBD1 (5 bases). The CDR3 covers 13 residues. V lost 1 base and J lost 3, with 6 bases in between. Germline CDR1 and CDR2: MNHNS and SASEGT. CDR3 nucleotides: TGTGCCAGCAGTGAAGGCAGGGACACTGAAGCTTTCTTT. Protein product: CASSEGRDTEAFF.

V usage is TRBV6-1 and J usage is TRBJ2-4; a possible D gene is TRBD2 (6 bases). Germline V CDR1 and CDR2: MNHNS, SASEGT. The CDR3 covers 16 residues. V lost 4 bases, J lost 1 base, and 14 bases lay in between. CDR3: CASSGDPAGAKNIQYF. For the CDR3, the DNA is TGTGCCAGCAGTGGAGACCCTGCGGGGGCCAAAAACATTCAGTACTTC.

The chain employs TRBV9 and TRBJ2-1; tentative D call: TRBD1 (5 bases). The CDR3 loop spans 15 amino acids. V shed 1 base and J shed 8 bases, with 16 bases lying between them. The V gene's germline CDR1 is SGDLS and CDR2 YYNGEE. CDR3 sequence: CASSVLPDKSYEQFF. CDR3 nucleotide sequence: TGTGCCAGCAGCGTATTACCGGACAAGTCCTATGAGCAGTTCTTC. Full variable domain (missing parts from reference TRBV9 and TRBJ2-1): DSGVTQTPKHLITATGQRVTLRCSPRSGDLSVYWYQQSLDQGLQFLIQYYNGEERAKGNILERFSAQQFPDLHSELNLSSLELGDSALYFCASSVLPDKSYEQFFGPGTRLTVL.

The rearrangement joins TRBV13 to TRBJ2-1, with 10 bases aligning to TRBD1. Germline CDR1 reads PRHDT; CDR2 reads FYEKMQ (reference sequence). V was clipped by 5 bases and J by 9 bases; unmatched bases: 7. The CDR3 has 14 amino acids. CDR3 in DNA: TGTGCCAGCAGCCCGGGACAGGGGATTGGTGAGCAGTTCTTC. This gives the protein CASSPGQGIGEQFF. The full variable domain, in which reference TRBV13 and TRBJ2-1 provide the parts outside the CDR3, is AAGVIQSPRHLIKEKRETATLKCYPIPRHDTVYWYQQGPGQDPQFLISFYEKMQSDKGSIPDRFSAQQFSDYHSELNMSSLELGDSALYFCASSPGQGIGEQFFGPGTRLTVL.

The chain has TRBV29-1 and TRBJ2-3; the D gene is possibly TRBD2 (6 bases). Germline CDR1 SQVTM, CDR2 ANQGSEA. Trimming took off 7 bases at V and 5 bases at J, with 13 bases between the two ends. The CDR3 runs to 12 residues. The CDR3: CSAGGMEDTQYF. As DNA, the CDR3 is TGCAGCGCCGGGGGAATGGAAGATACGCAGTATTTT.

CDR3 sequence (DNA): TGTGCCAGCAGCCAAGGAAGCGGGAGCTACGAGCAGTACTTC. Translated, it gives CASSQGSGSYEQYF. The rearrangement uses TRBV11-2 and TRBJ2-7; 8 positions match TRBD2. V gave up 5 bases and J gave up 3 bases; unmatched junction bases: 6. The germline V gene encodes CDR1 SGHAT and CDR2 FQNNGV. The CDR3 extends over 14 amino acids.

The chain joins TRBV5-1 to TRBJ2-2; the match to TRBD2 covers 8 bases. Germline values: CDR1 SGHRS, CDR2 YFSETQ. Losses at the gene ends were 6 bases for V and 5 bases for J; bases not matched to a gene: 9. This CDR3 has 15 residues. The CDR3 nucleotides are TGCGCCAGCAAGGTCGGGACTAGTCGGACCGGGGAGCTGTTTTTT. This translates into CASKVGTSRTGELFF.

The V call is TRBV2, the J call TRBJ1-3; 9 bases map to TRBD1. This CDR3 region has 14 residues. Germline V gives CDR1 SNHLY, CDR2 FYNNEI. Trimming cost V 6 bases and J 3 bases; bases outside gene matches: 3. The CDR3, as DNA: TGTGCCAGCAGAGACAGGGGGTATGGAAACACCATATATTTT. Translation: CASRDRGYGNTIYF.

Of note for this clone: At one of its ends the junction is not consistent with the germline gene, which may arise from a read error. The V call is TRBV7-7, the J call TRBJ2-3; tentatively, D is TRBD2 (7 bases). CDR1 is SSHAT, CDR2 FNYEAQ, per germline (reference sequence). This CDR3 comprises 15 residues. CDR3 region: CASSLGGGAGDTQYF. DNA of the CDR3: TGTGCTAGCAGCTTAGGCGGGGGCGCGGGAGATACGCAGTATTTT.

The chain joins TRBV14 to TRBJ1-4, with a possible D match to TRBD1 (5 bases). The CDR3 loop spans 16 amino acids. Trimming removed 0 bases from V and 5 bases from J, with 13 bases in between. The germline V gene encodes CDR1 SGHDN and CDR2 FVKESK. In DNA, the CDR3 is TGTGCCAGCAGCCAAGATCGTTCAGGGTGGAATGAAAAACTGTTTTTT. Amino acids: CASSQDRSGWNEKLFF.

The chain's CDR3 is CASSLPRLAGDHYEQYF. CDR3 nucleotides: TGTGCCAGCAGTCTCCCTCGGCTAGCGGGAGACCACTACGAGCAGTACTTC. The genes are TRBV28 and TRBJ2-7; 10 bases line up with TRBD2. Germline V gives CDR1 MDHEN, CDR2 SYDVKM. The ends lost 5 bases at V and 3 bases at J; junction bases unmatched: 13. This CDR3 comprises 17 residues.

The chain uses TRBV6-5 and TRBJ1-6; D gene ambiguous. This CDR3 spans 15 amino acids. The germline CDR1 and CDR2 sequences are MNHEY and SVGAGI. Trimming took 2 bases from V and 6 from J, leaving 11 bases between them. The CDR3: CASSYRPWSNSPLHF. As DNA, the CDR3 is TGTGCCAGCAGTTACAGACCGTGGAGTAATTCACCCCTCCACTTT.